This T cell receptor beta chain came from a study of T cell repertoires in cytomegalovirus infection. Study-level background: CMV infection together with matching HLA type was indicated by public TCR beta signatures.

Findings of the study overall: Totalled public TCR beta family frequency picked out people who carried CMV plus the relevant HLA. Predominance within the ex vivo response was attributable to HLA-C-restricted CMV-specific TCR beta clonotypes.

TCRdb ran MiXCR on the reads and lists one entry per CDR3 protein. This table has roughly 250,000 distinct CDR3 sequences, 22% appearing once. Worth noting for this clonotype: Its antigen is currently unknown.

The TCR originated in a human donor in good health (CMV status not recorded). Some clones in this sample may be carry-over from other donors' samples. The sample consisted of CD8+ T cells from PBMCs.

CDR3 protein: CASSDEVYGYTF. The CDR3, as DNA: TGTGCCAGCAGTGATGAGGTTTATGGCTACACCTTC. V usage is TRBV2 and J usage is TRBJ1-2, with no clear D. V lost 3 bases to trimming and J lost 5 bases, with 7 bases between them. CDR3 length equals 12 residues. CDR1 and CDR2 from the germline V gene are SNHLY and FYNNEI. The full variable domain, completed using reference TRBV2 and TRBJ1-2, is EPEVTQTPSHQVTQMGQEVILRCVPISNHLYFYWYRQILGQKVEFLVSFYNNEISEKSEIFDDQFSVERPDGSNFTLKIRSTKLEDSAMYFCASSDEVYGYTFGSGTRLTVV.